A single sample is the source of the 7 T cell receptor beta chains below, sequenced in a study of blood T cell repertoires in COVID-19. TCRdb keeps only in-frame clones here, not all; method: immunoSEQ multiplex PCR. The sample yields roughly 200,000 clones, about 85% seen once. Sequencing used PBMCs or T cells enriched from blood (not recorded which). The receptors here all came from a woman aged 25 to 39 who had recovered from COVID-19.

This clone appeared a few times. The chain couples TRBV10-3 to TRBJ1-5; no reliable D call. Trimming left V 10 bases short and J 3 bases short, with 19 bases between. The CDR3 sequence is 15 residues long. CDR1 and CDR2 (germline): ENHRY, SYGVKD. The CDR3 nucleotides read TGTGCCACCGCGTCAGAGGGCGCGAACAATCAGCCCCAGCATTTT. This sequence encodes CATASEGANNQPQHF.

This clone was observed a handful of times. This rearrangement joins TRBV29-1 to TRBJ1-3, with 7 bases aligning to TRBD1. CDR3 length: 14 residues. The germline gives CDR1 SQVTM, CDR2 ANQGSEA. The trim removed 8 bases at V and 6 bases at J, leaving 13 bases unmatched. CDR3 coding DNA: TGCAGCATACGCAAGACTAAGGGGGCAAACACCATATATTTT. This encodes CSIRKTKGANTIYF.

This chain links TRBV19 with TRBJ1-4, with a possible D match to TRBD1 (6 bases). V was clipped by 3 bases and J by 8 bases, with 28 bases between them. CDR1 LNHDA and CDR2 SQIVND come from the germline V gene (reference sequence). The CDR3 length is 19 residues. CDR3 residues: CASSMGGGTMTVAREKLFF. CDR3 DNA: TGTGCCAGTAGTATGGGAGGGGGAACCATGACAGTCGCGAGAGAAAAACTGTTTTTT.

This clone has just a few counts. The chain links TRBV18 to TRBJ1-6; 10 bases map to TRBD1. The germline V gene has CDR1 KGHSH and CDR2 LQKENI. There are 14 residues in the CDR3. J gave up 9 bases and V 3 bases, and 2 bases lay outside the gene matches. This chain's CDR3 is CASSPDRGGSPLHF. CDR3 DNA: TGTGCCAGCTCACCGGACAGGGGGGGTTCACCCCTCCACTTT.

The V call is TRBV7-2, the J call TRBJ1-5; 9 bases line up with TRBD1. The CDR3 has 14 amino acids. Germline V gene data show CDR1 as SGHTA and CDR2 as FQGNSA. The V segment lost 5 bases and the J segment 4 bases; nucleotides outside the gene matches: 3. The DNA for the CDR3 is TGTGCCAGCAGCCCGGACAGGGGAAATCAGCCCCAGCATTTT. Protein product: CASSPDRGNQPQHF.

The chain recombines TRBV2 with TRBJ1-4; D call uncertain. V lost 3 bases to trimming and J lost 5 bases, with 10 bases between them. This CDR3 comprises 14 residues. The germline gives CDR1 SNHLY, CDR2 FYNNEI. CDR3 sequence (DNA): TGTGCCAGCAGTGACGGGTCGAGAAATGAAAAACTGTTTTTT. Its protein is CASSDGSRNEKLFF.

The CDR3 bases are TGTGCCAGCAGCGAGAAGGGAGTGGCCTACAATGAGCAGTTCTTC. Translating gives CASSEKGVAYNEQFF. V usage is TRBV11-3 and J usage is TRBJ2-1, with D possibly matching TRBD2 (5 bases). CDR3 length: 15 residues. The germline gives CDR1 SGHNT, CDR2 YENEEA. The V end was cut by 5 bases, the J end by 2 bases, with 13 bases between.